The next 11 T cell receptor beta chains were all read from a single sample in a study of graft-versus-host responses after intestinal transplantation. Repertoires were generated with immunoSEQ multiplex PCR, while TCRdb's copy carries only in-frame clones and drops some. The table includes about 120,000 clones, approximately 95% detected once. These receptors are not linked to any known antigen. Sequenced material: unstimulated CD8+ T cells sorted from spleen or lymph node cells, taken before intestinal transplant. These receptors all stem from a human donor who received an intestinal transplant.

The J gene is TRBJ1-1, the V gene TRBV6-1; 12 bases are shared with TRBD1. Germline V gene sequence: CDR1 MNHNS, CDR2 SASEGT. Trimming took 4 bases from V and 1 from J; bases not matched to a gene: 10. This CDR3 has 18 residues. The CDR3 nucleotides are TGTGCCAGCAGTGCGACCTGGGACAGGGGGCATGAGAACACTGAAGCTTTCTTT. Translated: CASSATWDRGHENTEAFF.

With respect to this clone: The same CDR3 can be traced to other DNA sequences in this sample. The rearrangement joins TRBV28 to TRBJ1-5; D uncertain. The CDR3 is 11 residues long. V dropped 6 bases and J dropped 4 bases, with 4 bases sitting between them. Germline assignment: CDR1 MDHEN and CDR2 SYDVKM. In DNA, the CDR3 is TGTGCCAGCAGCCTGAATCAGCCCCAGCATTTT. Its translation: CASSLNQPQHF.

J is TRBJ2-7 and V is TRBV4-1, with 10 bases aligning to TRBD1. J gave up 6 bases and V 0 bases, and 8 bases lay outside the gene matches. Germline V gene sequence: CDR1 MGHRA, CDR2 YSYEKL. The CDR3 has 16 residues. The CDR3 DNA reads TGCGCCAGCAGCCAAGACCCTGGACAGGGGGTTCGCGAGCAGTACTTC. Its protein product is CASSQDPGQGVREQYF.

This chain connects TRBV11-2 to TRBJ1-6; 12 positions match TRBD1. Germline V gives CDR1 SGHAT, CDR2 FQNNGV. J gave up 12 bases and V 5 bases, and 11 bases lay outside the gene matches. The CDR3 covers 16 residues. DNA of the CDR3: TGTGCCAGCAGCGTGGAGTCCGGGACAGGGGGCAGACCCCTCCACTTT. Amino acids: CASSVESGTGGRPLHF.

This clone was found once. This rearrangement joins TRBV28 to TRBJ2-1, with 16 bases aligning to TRBD2. This CDR3 has 19 amino acids. The junction had 12 bases not matched to a gene; V was cut back by 3 bases and J by 7 bases. The germline CDR1 and CDR2 sequences are MDHEN and SYDVKM. CDR3 sequence (DNA): TGTGCCAGCAGTTTCCCCCCCACAGCGGGACTAGCGGGAGGGAATGAGCAGTTCTTC. Protein sequence: CASSFPPTAGLAGGNEQFF.

CDR3 coding DNA: TGTGCCATCAGTTTGAGCGGGGGGTACAATGAGCAGTTCTTC. It specifies CAISLSGGYNEQFF. This chain links TRBV10-3 with TRBJ2-1; 9 nucleotides match TRBD2. This CDR3 contains 14 residues. CDR1 and CDR2 (germline): ENHRY, SYGVKD. The junction had 3 bases not matched to a gene; V was cut back by 5 bases and J by 4 bases.

The chain joins TRBV11-1 to TRBJ2-1, with 12 nucleotides matching TRBD2. V was clipped by 3 bases and J by 7 bases; unmatched bases: 7. Germline lookup yields CDR1 SGHAT and CDR2 FQDESV (reference sequence). This CDR3 is built from 16 residues. CDR3 in amino acids: CASSFLTSGRGNEQFF. CDR3 sequence (DNA): TGTGCCAGCAGCTTCCTGACTAGCGGGAGAGGAAATGAGCAGTTCTTC.

V is TRBV9 and J is TRBJ2-3; D is unresolved. V dropped 3 bases and J dropped 4 bases, with 9 bases sitting between them. The CDR3 spans 13 residues. Germline values: CDR1 SGDLS, CDR2 YYNGEE. CDR3 in amino acids: CASSALTSDTQYF. DNA for the CDR3: TGTGCCAGCAGCGCCCTAACCTCAGATACGCAGTATTTT.

The chain is built from TRBV4-1 and TRBJ1-5; no reliable D call. Germline V CDR1 and CDR2: MGHRA, YSYEKL. The CDR3 runs 14 residues. Trimming took off 6 bases at V and 4 bases at J, with 13 bases between the two ends. DNA of the CDR3: TGCGCCAGCAGTCCCCCGGGCCTAAATCAGCCCCAGCATTTT. This gives the protein CASSPPGLNQPQHF.

This chain joins TRBV18 and TRBJ1-1; D ambiguous. The ends were cut back, 5 bases at V and 2 bases at J, with 12 bases in the middle. There are 14 residues in the CDR3. Germline CDR1 reads KGHSH; CDR2 reads LQKENI. In nucleotides, the CDR3 is TGTGCCAGCTCAGCCAACATAATTAACACTGAAGCTTTCTTT. Protein product: CASSANIINTEAFF.

The chain uses TRBV15 and TRBJ1-1; TRBD1 matches at 7 bases. The CDR3 totals 15 residues. Unmatched junction bases numbered 6, after V lost 1 base and J lost 4 bases. Germline CDR1 is LNHNV and CDR2 is YYDKDF (reference sequence). The CDR3 sequence is CATSRAPGGATEAFF. CDR3 nucleotide sequence: TGTGCCACCAGCAGAGCTCCAGGGGGGGCCACTGAAGCTTTCTTT.